This T cell receptor (beta chain) was captured by sequencing in a study of cytomegalovirus exposure and HLA in healthy donors. Findings and caveats of the study: Reports described diagnosis of cytomegalovirus status by the classifier as highly specific and sensitive.

The data were produced by immunoSEQ multiplex PCR, yet TCRdb's version contains in-frame clones alone and is incomplete. The sample lists about 140,000 clones; 84% were seen once. Comments on this clone: Its antigen remains unidentified.

Unmatched junction bases numbered 10, after V lost 6 bases and J lost 6 bases. This CDR3 is 15 amino acids long. Germline V gene data show CDR1 as MNHEY and CDR2 as SMNVEV (reference sequence). This clonotype was obtained from a woman aged 30 to 39 in good health and CMV-seronegative. The source material was PBMCs. The J gene is TRBJ2-1, the V gene TRBV27; 8 nucleotides line up with TRBD1. The DNA for the CDR3 is TGTGCCAGCAGCCCGCTAGGGACAGGCGTCAATGAGCAGTTCTTC. Residues: CASSPLGTGVNEQFF.